These 4 T cell receptor beta chains were sequenced from one sample in a study of blood T cell repertoires in COVID-19. The protocol was immunoSEQ multiplex PCR, while the TCRdb copy is restricted to in-frame clones and leaves out a portion. The sample lists around 330,000 clones; around nine tenths were seen once. The sample consisted of PBMCs or T cells enriched from blood (not recorded which). These receptors were taken from a man aged 55 to 70 who had recovered from COVID-19.

Written as DNA, the CDR3 is TGTGCCAGTAGTAAAGGGACAGGGAAAGCTAATGAAAAACTGTTTTTT. Its translation is CASSKGTGKANEKLFF. This rearrangement joins TRBV19 to TRBJ1-4; TRBD1 agrees at 9 bases. The length of the CDR3 is 16 residues. V shed 4 bases, J shed 3 bases, and the junction held 6 bases outside the gene matches. Looked up from germline, CDR1 is LNHDA and CDR2 is SQIVND (reference sequence).

There are a few counts of this clone. The V call is TRBV5-1, the J call TRBJ2-7; D possibly corresponds to TRBD2 (6 bases). Germline V lookup: CDR1 SGHRS, CDR2 YFSETQ. The ends were cut back, 2 bases at V and 2 bases at J, with 14 bases in the middle. The CDR3 is made up of 15 amino acids. Here the CDR3 DNA reads TGCGCCAGCAGCTTAGACGGGACTCCTCCCTACGAGCAGTACTTC. Translated, it gives CASSLDGTPPYEQYF.

The rearrangement joins TRBV4-3 to TRBJ1-1, with D uncertain. The CDR3 sequence is 14 residues long. V lost 2 bases to trimming and J lost 2 bases, with 9 bases between them. CDR1 is LGHNA, CDR2 YSLEER, per germline. The DNA of the CDR3 is TGCGCCAGCAGCCAACACGGGAGAAACACTGAAGCTTTCTTT. Encoded protein: CASSQHGRNTEAFF.

DNA for the CDR3: TGTGCCAGCTCCCCTCTGGGGGAGGGCGACTACGAGCAGTACTTC. Encoded protein: CASSPLGEGDYEQYF. The chain has TRBV25-1 and TRBJ2-7, with TRBD2 identical over 7 bases. Unmatched junction bases numbered 13, after V lost 8 bases and J lost 3 bases. Germline lookup yields CDR1 MGHDK and CDR2 SYGVNS. The CDR3 sequence is 15 residues long.